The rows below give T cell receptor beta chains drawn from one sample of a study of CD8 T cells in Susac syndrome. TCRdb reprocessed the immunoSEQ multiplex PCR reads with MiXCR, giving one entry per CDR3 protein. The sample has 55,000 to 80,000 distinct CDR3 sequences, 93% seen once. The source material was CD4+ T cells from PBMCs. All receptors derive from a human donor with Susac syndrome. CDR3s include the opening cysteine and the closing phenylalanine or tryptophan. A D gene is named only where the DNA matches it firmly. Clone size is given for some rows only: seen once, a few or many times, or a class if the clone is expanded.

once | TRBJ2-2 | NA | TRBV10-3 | TGTGCCTCAGGGGCAGGTGACATCACCGGGGAGCTGTTTTTT | CASGAGDITGELFF
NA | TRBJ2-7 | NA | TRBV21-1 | TGTGCCAGCGCGGGGGGGCCTTTC | CASAGGPF
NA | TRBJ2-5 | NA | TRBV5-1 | TGCGCCAGCAGCGTACAGGGAGGTTACCAAGAGACCCAGTACTTC | CASSVQGGYQETQYF
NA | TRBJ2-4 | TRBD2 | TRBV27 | TGTGCCAGCAGGCCCCTCGGGGGGAGAATAGCCAAAAACATTCAGTACTTC | CASRPLGGRIAKNIQYF
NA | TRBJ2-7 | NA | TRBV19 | TGTGCCAGTAGTAGGGGCGACAGACTTGTCGCCTACGAGCAGTACTTC | CASSRGDRLVAYEQYF
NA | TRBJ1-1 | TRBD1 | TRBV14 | TGTGCCAGCAGAGCTCAGGGGGCGGAAGCTTTCTTT | CASRAQGAEAFF
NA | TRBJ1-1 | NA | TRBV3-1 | TGTGCCAGCTACGGAATGAACACTGAAGCTTTCTTT | CASYGMNTEAFF
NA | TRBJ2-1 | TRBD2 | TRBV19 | TGTGCCAGTAGTCTCTCCGGGGGGACTGGTACCTACAATGAGCAGTTCTTC | CASSLSGGTGTYNEQFF
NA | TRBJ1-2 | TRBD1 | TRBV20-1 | TGCAGTGCTAGTGGGGACAGGGAAAACCCCTATGGCTACACCTTC | CSASGDRENPYGYTF
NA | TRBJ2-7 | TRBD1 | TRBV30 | TGTGCCTGGAGCAAGGGACAGGGGGCATACTACGAGCAGTACTTC | CAWSKGQGAYYEQYF
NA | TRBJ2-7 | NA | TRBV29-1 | TGCAGCGTTCTCGGGACGTCCTACGAGCAGTACTTC | CSVLGTSYEQYF
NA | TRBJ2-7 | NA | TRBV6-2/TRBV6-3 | TGTGCCAGCAGTTGGCCCGGAGCCCCAGGTTACGAGCAGTACTTC | CASSWPGAPGYEQYF
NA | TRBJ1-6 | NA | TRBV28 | TGTGCCAGCAGTTTAATCTATAGGTTGTTTAGTAATTCACCCCTCCACTTT | CASSLIYRLFSNSPLHF
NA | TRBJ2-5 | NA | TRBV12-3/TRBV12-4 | TGTGCCAGCAGTTTAGGAACAGGTGGGGAGACCCAGTACTTC | CASSLGTGGETQYF
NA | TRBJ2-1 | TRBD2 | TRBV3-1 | TGTGCCAGCAGCCGTTCGGGACTAGCGGGGGATAACAATGAGCAGTTCTTC | CASSRSGLAGDNNEQFF
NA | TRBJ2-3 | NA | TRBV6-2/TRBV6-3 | TGTGCCAGCAGTTACTCGACTAGCACAGATACGCAGTATTTT | CASSYSTSTDTQYF
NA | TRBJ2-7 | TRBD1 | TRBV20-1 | TGCAGTGCTATAAACCAGGGGGCCGGGTCCTACGAGCAGTACTTC | CSAINQGAGSYEQYF
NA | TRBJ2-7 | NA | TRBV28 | TGTGCCAGCAGTCTCCCTTTAAGGGGATACGAGCAGTACTTC | CASSLPLRGYEQYF
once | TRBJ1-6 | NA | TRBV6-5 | TGTGCCAGCAGTTTTACGGGACTGTTATATTCACCCCTCCACTTT | CASSFTGLLYSPLHF
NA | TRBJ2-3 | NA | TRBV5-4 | TGTGCCAGCAGCTTCATCCAAAACACAGATACGCAGTATTTT | CASSFIQNTDTQYF
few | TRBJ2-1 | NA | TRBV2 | TGTGCCAGCAGTGAAATCGGATTCAGGAATGAGCAGTTCTTC | CASSEIGFRNEQFF
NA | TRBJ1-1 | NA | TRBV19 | TGTGCCAGTAGTCCCGGTGGAGGGGACATCTCGAACACTGAAGCTTTCTTT | CASSPGGGDISNTEAFF
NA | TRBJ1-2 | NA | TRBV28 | TGTGCCAGCAGTTTGGACGGAACCTATGGCTACACCTTC | CASSLDGTYGYTF
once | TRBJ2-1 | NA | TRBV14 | TGTGCCAGCAGCCAAGTGTACGGCCAGGGTTACAATGAGCAGTTCTTC | CASSQVYGQGYNEQFF
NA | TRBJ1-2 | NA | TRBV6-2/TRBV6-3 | TGTGCCAGCAGTCGAGACAATAACTATGGCTACACCTTC | CASSRDNNYGYTF
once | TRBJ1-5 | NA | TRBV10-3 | TGTGCCATCAGTGAGTCCCTTAATATAGCCCAGCATTTT | CAISESLNIAQHF
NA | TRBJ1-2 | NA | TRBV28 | TGTGCCAGCACCCCCCCGGAGGACCTCTATGGCTACACCTTC | CASTPPEDLYGYTF
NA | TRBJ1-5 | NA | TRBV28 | TGTGCCAGCAGTTACCAGGGATTGCGGCCCCAGCATTTT | CASSYQGLRPQHF
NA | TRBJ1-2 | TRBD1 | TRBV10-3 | TGTGCCATCAGTGAGTTGGGACAGGGGAATGGCTACACCTTC | CAISELGQGNGYTF
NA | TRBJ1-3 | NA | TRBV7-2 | TGTGCCAGCAGCCAGTACAGGGCCAACACCATATATTTT | CASSQYRANTIYF
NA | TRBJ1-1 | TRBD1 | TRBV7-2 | TGTGCCAGCAGCTGGGAGGGGGCGGGAACTGAAGCTTTCTTT | CASSWEGAGTEAFF
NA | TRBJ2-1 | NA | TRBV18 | TGTGCCAGCTCCCGCATCAATGCTGCGTCCTACAATGAGCAGTTCTTC | CASSRINAASYNEQFF
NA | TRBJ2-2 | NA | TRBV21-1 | TGTGCCAGCAGCAAAGAGGGAGACCCCAACGGGGAGCTGTTTTTT | CASSKEGDPNGELFF
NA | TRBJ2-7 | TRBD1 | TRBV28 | TGTGCCAGCAGTTCTACCGGGACAGCCTCCTACGAGCAGTACTTC | CASSSTGTASYEQYF
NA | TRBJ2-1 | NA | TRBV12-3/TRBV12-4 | TGTGCCAGCCTTCTTAACCCCGTCCATGAGCAGTTCTTC | CASLLNPVHEQFF
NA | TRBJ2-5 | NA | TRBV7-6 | TGTGCCAGCAGCTCAATGGCCCGGAACCAAGAGACCCAGTACTTC | CASSSMARNQETQYF
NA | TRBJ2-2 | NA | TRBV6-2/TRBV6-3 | TGTGCCAGCAGTTATTCCCAGATGCGAGGTTCCGGGGAGCTGTTTTTT | CASSYSQMRGSGELFF
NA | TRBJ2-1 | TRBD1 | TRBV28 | TGTGCCAGCAGTCCGCTACGACAGGGGGCCATCAATGAGCAGTTCTTC | CASSPLRQGAINEQFF
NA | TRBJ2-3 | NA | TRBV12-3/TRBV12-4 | TGTGCCAGCAGTTTGAGACAGGCCAGCACAGATACGCAGTATTTT | CASSLRQASTDTQYF
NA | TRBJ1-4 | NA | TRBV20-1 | TGCAGTGCTAAGGACAGTTCAAGTGAAAAACTGTTTTTT | CSAKDSSSEKLFF
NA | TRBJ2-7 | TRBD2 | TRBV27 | TGTGCCAGCAGCCGCACTAGCGGGGGGGCTGGCGAGCAGTACTTC | CASSRTSGGAGEQYF
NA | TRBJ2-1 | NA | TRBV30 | TGTGCCTGGAGTGCGGGGGACAGCTCCTACAATGAGCAGTTCTTC | CAWSAGDSSYNEQFF
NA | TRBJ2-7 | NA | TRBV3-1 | TGTGCCAGCAGCTGGGGGACGAACTCCTACGAGCAGTACTTC | CASSWGTNSYEQYF
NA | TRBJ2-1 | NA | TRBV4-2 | TGTGCCAGCAGCCGCGACGTAGGTTTCAATGAGCAGTTCTTC | CASSRDVGFNEQFF
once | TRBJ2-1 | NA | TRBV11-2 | TGTGCCAGCAGCTTTATGGGCAATGAGCAGTTCTTC | CASSFMGNEQFF
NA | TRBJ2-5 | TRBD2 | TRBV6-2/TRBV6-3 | TGTGCCAGCAGTCCGTGGACTAGCGGGGGCCTCCCTCAAGAGACCCAGTACTTC | CASSPWTSGGLPQETQYF
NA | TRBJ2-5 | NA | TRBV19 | TGTGCCAGTAGTTCCCCCCTCTATTCCCTAGAGACCCAGTACTTC | CASSSPLYSLETQYF
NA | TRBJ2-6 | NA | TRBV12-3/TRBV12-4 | TGTGCCAGCACTCAGGGTCCTGGGGCCAACGTCCTGACTTTC | CASTQGPGANVLTF
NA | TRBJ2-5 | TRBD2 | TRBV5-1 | TGCGCCAGCAGCTTGGGGGGGACTAACAGAGAGACCCAGTACTTC | CASSLGGTNRETQYF
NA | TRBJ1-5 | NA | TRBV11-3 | TGTGCCAGCAGTTATTCGGGGAATCAGCCCCAGCATTTT | CASSYSGNQPQHF
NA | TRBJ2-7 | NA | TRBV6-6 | TGTGCCAGCAGTTACCCTACCGGGGCTCTTATCGACGAGCAGTACTTC | CASSYPTGALIDEQYF
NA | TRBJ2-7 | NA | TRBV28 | TGTGCCAGCAGGCAACAGGGATACGCCTACGAGCAGTACTTC | CASRQQGYAYEQYF
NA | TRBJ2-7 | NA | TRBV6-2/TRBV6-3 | TGTGCCAGCAGTTACAACAGACAGATCTACGAGCAGTACTTC | CASSYNRQIYEQYF
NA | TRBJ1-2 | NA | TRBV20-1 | TGCAGTGCTAGTGTGTCCAGAAACTTCTATGGCTACACCTTC | CSASVSRNFYGYTF
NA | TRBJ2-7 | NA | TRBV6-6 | TGTGCCAGCAGTTACGTAGATGAGCAGTACTTC | CASSYVDEQYF
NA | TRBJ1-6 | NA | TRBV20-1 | TGCAGTGCTCCGCAGACAGTAGCTAATTCACCCCTCCACTTT | CSAPQTVANSPLHF
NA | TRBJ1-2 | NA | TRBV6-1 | TGTGCCAGCACCGCGGCACCATCTGCTAACTATGGCTACACCTTC | CASTAAPSANYGYTF
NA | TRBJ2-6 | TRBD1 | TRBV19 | TGTGCCAGTAGTTTTCGGGGACAGGTGGTTGCCAACGTCCTGACTTTC | CASSFRGQVVANVLTF
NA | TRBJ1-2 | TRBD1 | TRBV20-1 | TGCAGTGCGAGTCCCGGGACAGCGTATGGCTACACCTTC | CSASPGTAYGYTF
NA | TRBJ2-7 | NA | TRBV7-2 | TGTGCCAGCAGCCCACCGGGCACGTTCTACGAGCAGTACTTC | CASSPPGTFYEQYF